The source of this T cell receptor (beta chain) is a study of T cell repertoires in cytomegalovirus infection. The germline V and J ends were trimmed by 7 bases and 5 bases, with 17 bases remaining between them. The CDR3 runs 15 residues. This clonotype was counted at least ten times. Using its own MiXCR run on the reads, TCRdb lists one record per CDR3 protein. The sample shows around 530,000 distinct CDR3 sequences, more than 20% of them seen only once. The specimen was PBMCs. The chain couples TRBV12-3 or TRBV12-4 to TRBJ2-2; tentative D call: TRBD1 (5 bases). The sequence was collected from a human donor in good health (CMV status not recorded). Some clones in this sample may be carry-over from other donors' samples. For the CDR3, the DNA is TGTGCCAGCAATCTCCAGGGTGGGGAAACCGGGGAGCTGTTTTTT. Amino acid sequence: CASNLQGGETGELFF.